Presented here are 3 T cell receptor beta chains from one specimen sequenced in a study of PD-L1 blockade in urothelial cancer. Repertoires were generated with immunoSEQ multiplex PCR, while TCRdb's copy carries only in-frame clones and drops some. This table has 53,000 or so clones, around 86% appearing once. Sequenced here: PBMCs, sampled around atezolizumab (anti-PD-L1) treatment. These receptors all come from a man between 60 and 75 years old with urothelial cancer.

This CDR3 reads CASSSGNSGNTEQYF. CDR3 in DNA: TGTGCCAGCAGCTCTGGAAATAGCGGGAATACCGAGCAGTACTTC. The rearrangement uses TRBV7-6 and TRBJ2-7, with 8 bases matching TRBD2. This CDR3 has 15 residues. The V gene end was trimmed by 4 bases and the J gene end by 6 bases; junction bases not matched to a gene: 11. Germline V gene lookup returns CDR1 SGHVS and CDR2 FNYEAQ.

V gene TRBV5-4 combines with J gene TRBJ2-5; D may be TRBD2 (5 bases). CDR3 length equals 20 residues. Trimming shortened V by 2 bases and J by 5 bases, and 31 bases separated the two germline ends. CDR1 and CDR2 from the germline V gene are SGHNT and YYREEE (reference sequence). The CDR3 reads CASSFGRTSFGELRRETQYF. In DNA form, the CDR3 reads TGTGCCAGCAGCTTTGGGCGCACTAGTTTTGGGGAGTTAAGAAGGGAGACCCAGTACTTC.

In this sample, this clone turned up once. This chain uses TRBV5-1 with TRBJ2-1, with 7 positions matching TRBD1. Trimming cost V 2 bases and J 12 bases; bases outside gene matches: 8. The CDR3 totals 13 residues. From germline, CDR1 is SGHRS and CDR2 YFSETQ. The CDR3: CASSFLGGSGQFF. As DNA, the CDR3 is TGCGCCAGCAGCTTTTTAGGGGGCTCAGGGCAGTTCTTC.